The 5 T cell receptor beta chains below all came from one sample that was sequenced in a study of blood T cell repertoires in COVID-19. TCRdb keeps only in-frame clones here, not all; method: immunoSEQ multiplex PCR. The data contain around 190,000 clones, 75% to 85% of them singletons. The sequencing sample was made of PBMCs or T cells enriched from blood (not recorded which). All receptors derive from a woman between 45 and 65 years old with acute COVID-19.

The V gene is TRBV7-8, the J gene TRBJ2-2; 10 bases are a match to TRBD1. The V gene end was trimmed by 0 bases and the J gene end by 4 bases; junction bases not matched to a gene: 5. This CDR3 is 17 amino acids long. Germline lookup yields CDR1 SGHVS and CDR2 FQNEAQ. CDR3 sequence reads: CASSLAPGQGSTGELFF. Written as DNA, the CDR3 is TGTGCCAGCAGCTTAGCCCCGGGACAGGGGTCCACCGGGGAGCTGTTTTTT.

J is TRBJ1-2 and V is TRBV7-2; D is possibly TRBD1 (6 bases). Trimming pared 6 bases from V and 7 bases from J, leaving 18 bases between. Germline CDR1 is SGHTA and CDR2 is FQGNSA. The CDR3 totals 14 residues. CDR3 sequence: CASRYVGDTGGYTF. The DNA for the CDR3 is TGTGCCAGCAGATATGTTGGGGACACCGGTGGCTACACCTTC.

This chain joins TRBV7-6 and TRBJ2-5; D might be TRBD2 (7 bases). V shed 2 bases and J shed 1 base, with 8 bases lying between them. The CDR3 length is 14 residues. Germline V gene sequence: CDR1 SGHVS, CDR2 FNYEAQ. The CDR3 sequence is CASSLRGAQETQYF. CDR3 nucleotides: TGTGCCAGCAGCTTACGGGGGGCCCAAGAGACCCAGTACTTC. Variable domain in full (rest from reference TRBV7-6 and TRBJ2-5): GAGVSQSPRYKVTKRGQDVALRCDPISGHVSLYWYRQALGQGPEFLTYFNYEAQQDKSGLPNDRFSAERPEGSISTLTIQRTEQRDSAMYRCASSLRGAQETQYFGPGTRLLVL.

The chain links TRBV2 to TRBJ2-3, with TRBD1 identical over 8 bases. V was pared by 3 bases and J by 6 bases, with 5 bases of the junction left unmatched. Germline CDR1 is SNHLY and CDR2 is FYNNEI. The CDR3 covers 14 residues. CDR3 sequence reads: CASSERTGRDTQYF. The CDR3, as DNA: TGTGCCAGCAGTGAGAGGACAGGGAGGGATACGCAGTATTTT.

This clone was recorded a few times. The chain recombines TRBV27 with TRBJ1-3; D unclear. The germline V gene has CDR1 MNHEY and CDR2 SMNVEV (reference sequence). V was cut by 4 bases and J by 3 bases, with 7 bases left in between. CDR3 length: 13 residues. CDR3 DNA sequence: TGTGCCAGCAGTTCCCAGTATGGAAACACCATATATTTT. Translated, it gives CASSSQYGNTIYF.